This T cell receptor beta chain was sequenced in a study of blood T cells in healthy people across ages. It was with a sample-barcoded 5' primer and a J-beta primer mix that a second PCR of about 6 to 12 cycles was run. Via MiXCR, TCRdb re-called the 5' RACE reads, giving one row per CDR3 protein. The table shows some 750,000 distinct CDR3 sequences, with roughly 20% occurring only once. Trimming removed 6 bases at V and 0 bases at J, with 20 bases between. Looked up from germline, CDR1 is MNHEY and CDR2 is SMNVEV (reference sequence). This CDR3 is 17 amino acids long. Sequencing used blood. This chain uses TRBV27 with TRBJ1-1; a weak D match, TRBD1 (6 bases). This receptor was obtained from a man between 65 and 79 years old in good health. The CDR3 nucleotides are TGTGCCAGCAGCTCCGCCCCCCCGGGACAACTGAACACTGAAGCTTTCTTT. Translating it yields CASSSAPPGQLNTEAFF.